This T cell receptor beta chain derives from a study of blood T cell repertoires in COVID-19. Sequencing used immunoSEQ multiplex PCR; TCRdb keeps in-frame clones, though not all of them. The sample consists of fewer than 150,000 clones, about four fifths of them appearing once. The CDR3 runs 12 residues. Germline V gene lookup returns CDR1 GTSNPN and CDR2 SVGIG (reference sequence). The germline V and J ends were trimmed by 5 bases and 9 bases, with 11 bases remaining between them. A few counts support this clone. The rearrangement links TRBV30 to TRBJ1-6, with D maybe TRBD1 (5 bases). Sequenced sample: peripheral blood. This clonotype was obtained from a woman under 40 who had recovered from COVID-19. The CDR3 DNA reads as TGTGCCTGGGGACACCTCAGTTCACCCCTCCACTTT. This codes for CAWGHLSSPLHF.